This T cell receptor beta chain emerged from a study of T cell responses to AZD1222 COVID-19 vaccine. General observations from the study: Baseline antibody screening turned up just a handful of seropositive AZD1222 recipients.

This clone has only a few counts. Antigen: not known. This CDR3 has 13 amino acids. Germline CDR1 LNHDA, CDR2 SQIVND (reference sequence). Deletions cut 7 bases from V and 3 bases from J, with 12 bases between. Here immunoSEQ multiplex PCR was the method, and the copy in TCRdb shows in-frame clones only, minus some. The sample records some 78,000 clones, 83% being singletons. This chain links TRBV19 with TRBJ1-2, with D unresolved. The sequencing here drew on peripheral blood, taken 28 days after the second AZD1222 dose. The clonotype comes from an adult who received the AZD1222 COVID-19 vaccine. CDR3 sequence reads: CASKSRGDYGYTF. The CDR3 DNA reads TGTGCCAGTAAAAGCCGGGGTGACTATGGCTACACCTTC.